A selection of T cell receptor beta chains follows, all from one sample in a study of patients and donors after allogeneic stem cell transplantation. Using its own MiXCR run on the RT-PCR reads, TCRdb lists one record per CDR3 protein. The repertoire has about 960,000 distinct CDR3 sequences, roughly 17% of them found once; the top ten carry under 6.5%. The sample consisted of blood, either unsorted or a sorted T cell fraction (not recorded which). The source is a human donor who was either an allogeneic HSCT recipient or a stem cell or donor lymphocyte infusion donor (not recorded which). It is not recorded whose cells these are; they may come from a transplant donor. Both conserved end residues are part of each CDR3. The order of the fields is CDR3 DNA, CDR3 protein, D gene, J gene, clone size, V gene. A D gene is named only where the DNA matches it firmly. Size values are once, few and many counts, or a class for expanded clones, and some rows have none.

cdr3_nt: TGCAGTTACCGCGGGAGCTCCTACAATGAGCAGTTCTTC
cdr3_aa: CSYRGSSYNEQFF
d_call: TRBD2
j_call: TRBJ2-1
clone_size: .
v_call: TRBV20-1

cdr3_nt: TGTGCCAGCTGGGGCTCGCCGCATGAGCAGTTCTTC
cdr3_aa: CASWGSPHEQFF
d_call: .
j_call: TRBJ2-1
clone_size: .
v_call: TRBV27

cdr3_nt: TGTGCCAGCAGCGCCTCGGGGGGCCCGAGCAATCAGCCCCAGCATTTT
cdr3_aa: CASSASGGPSNQPQHF
d_call: .
j_call: TRBJ1-5
clone_size: few
v_call: TRBV9

cdr3_nt: TGTGCCAGCGTGACTAGCGGGAATCTCCAAGAGACCCAGTACTTC
cdr3_aa: CASVTSGNLQETQYF
d_call: TRBD2
j_call: TRBJ2-5
clone_size: .
v_call: TRBV2

cdr3_nt: TGCAGTGCACCGCGGGACAGGGTTCATGGCTACACCTTC
cdr3_aa: CSAPRDRVHGYTF
d_call: TRBD1
j_call: TRBJ1-2
clone_size: few
v_call: TRBV20-1

cdr3_nt: TGCGCCAGCAGCCAAGATGGGAGCGGGCAGGAGCAGTATTTT
cdr3_aa: CASSQDGSGQEQYF
d_call: .
j_call: TRBJ2-3
clone_size: many
v_call: TRBV4-3

cdr3_nt: TGCAGTGCGACCAGGACAGCTCGTTATAATTCACCCCTCCACTTT
cdr3_aa: CSATRTARYNSPLHF
d_call: .
j_call: TRBJ1-6
clone_size: .
v_call: TRBV20-1

cdr3_nt: TGTGCCAGCAAACTAGCGATGAGCTCCTACGAGCAGTACTTC
cdr3_aa: CASKLAMSSYEQYF
d_call: TRBD2
j_call: TRBJ2-7
clone_size: .
v_call: TRBV12-3/TRBV12-4

cdr3_nt: TGTGCCAGCAGTGGGACGACAGGAAGGAACACTGAAGCTTTCTTT
cdr3_aa: CASSGTTGRNTEAFF
d_call: .
j_call: TRBJ1-1
clone_size: few
v_call: TRBV27

cdr3_nt: TGTGCCAGCGGGTTCAGCACAGATACGCAGTATTTT
cdr3_aa: CASGFSTDTQYF
d_call: .
j_call: TRBJ2-3
clone_size: many
v_call: TRBV12-3/TRBV12-4

cdr3_nt: TGTGCCAGCAGCGCGGACAGGGATGACTACACCTTC
cdr3_aa: CASSADRDDYTF
d_call: TRBD1
j_call: TRBJ1-2
clone_size: .
v_call: TRBV7-8

cdr3_nt: TGTGCCTGGAGTCTGGGGCAAAATGAGCAGTTCTTC
cdr3_aa: CAWSLGQNEQFF
d_call: .
j_call: TRBJ2-1
clone_size: .
v_call: TRBV30

cdr3_nt: TGTGCCAGCAGCTTGGCTGATACAGACGGCTACACCTTC
cdr3_aa: CASSLADTDGYTF
d_call: .
j_call: TRBJ1-2
clone_size: few
v_call: TRBV7-9

cdr3_nt: TGTGCCAGCAGCCCCCGGGGGGCTAGTCAGCCCCAGCATTTT
cdr3_aa: CASSPRGASQPQHF
d_call: .
j_call: TRBJ1-5
clone_size: few
v_call: TRBV12-3/TRBV12-4

cdr3_nt: TGTGCCAGCAGCCTCCGGGACACCGGCGGGGAGCAGTACTTC
cdr3_aa: CASSLRDTGGEQYF
d_call: .
j_call: TRBJ2-7
clone_size: few
v_call: TRBV7-3

cdr3_nt: TGCGCCAGCAGCCAAGTTGGCCTAGCGGAGCGGTCCTACAATGAGCAGTTCTTC
cdr3_aa: CASSQVGLAERSYNEQFF
d_call: TRBD2
j_call: TRBJ2-1
clone_size: once
v_call: TRBV4-1

cdr3_nt: TGTGCCAGCAGCTTATTCCCGGAGGGGAACACCGGGGAGCTGTTTTTT
cdr3_aa: CASSLFPEGNTGELFF
d_call: .
j_call: TRBJ2-2
clone_size: few
v_call: TRBV7-3

cdr3_nt: TGTGCCAGCAGTGAAGCGCCTAGGGACAGGGGAGCTTTCTTT
cdr3_aa: CASSEAPRDRGAFF
d_call: TRBD1
j_call: TRBJ1-1
clone_size: .
v_call: TRBV6-1

cdr3_nt: TGTGCCAGCAGCTTAGGCGGGGGGGTTGATGAGCAGTACTTC
cdr3_aa: CASSLGGGVDEQYF
d_call: TRBD2
j_call: TRBJ2-7
clone_size: .
v_call: TRBV7-2

cdr3_nt: TGTGCCACTAAACGTCAGGGGTACAATGAGCAGTTCTTC
cdr3_aa: CATKRQGYNEQFF
d_call: .
j_call: TRBJ2-1
clone_size: .
v_call: TRBV6-1